This note documents a single T cell receptor (beta chain) sequence. These data are taken from a study of blood T cell repertoires in COVID-19. Study information: Spain, Italy and the United States supplied samples that represented acute and convalescent COVID-19.

Germline V CDR1 and CDR2: SGHDT, YYEEEE. The CDR3 loop spans 15 amino acids. J was trimmed by 2 bases and V by 3 bases; bases with no gene match: 6. Profiling relied on immunoSEQ multiplex PCR, and the TCRdb table lists in-frame clones only, not all of them. The sample includes roughly 340,000 clones, about 89% of them seen just once. V is TRBV5-6 and J is TRBJ1-1; 8 nucleotides line up with TRBD1. The origin of this receptor is a woman aged 50 to 60 with COVID-19, enrolled during active disease. The sample consisted of peripheral blood. CDR3 loop: CASSYPTGVNTEAFF. The CDR3, as DNA: TGTGCCAGCAGCTACCCGACAGGGGTAAACACTGAAGCTTTCTTT.